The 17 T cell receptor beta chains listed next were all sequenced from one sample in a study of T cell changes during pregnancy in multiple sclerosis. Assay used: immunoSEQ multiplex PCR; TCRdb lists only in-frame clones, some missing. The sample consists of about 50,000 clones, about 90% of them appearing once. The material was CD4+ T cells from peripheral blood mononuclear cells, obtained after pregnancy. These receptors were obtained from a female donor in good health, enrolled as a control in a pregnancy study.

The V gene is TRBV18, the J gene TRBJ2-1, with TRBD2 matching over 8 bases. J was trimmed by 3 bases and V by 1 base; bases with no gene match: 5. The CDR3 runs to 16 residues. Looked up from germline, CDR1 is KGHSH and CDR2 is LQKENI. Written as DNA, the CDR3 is TGTGCCAGCTCACCACAGAAAACTAGCGGCTACAATGAGCAGTTCTTC. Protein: CASSPQKTSGYNEQFF.

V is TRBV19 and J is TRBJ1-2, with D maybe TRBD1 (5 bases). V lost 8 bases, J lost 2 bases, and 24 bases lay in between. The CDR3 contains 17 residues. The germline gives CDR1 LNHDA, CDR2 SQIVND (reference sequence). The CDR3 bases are TGTGCCAGTCGGGGGGACCCATTGCGGTCCTACAACTATGGCTACACCTTC. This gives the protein CASRGDPLRSYNYGYTF.

CDR3: CASSATYRVDYSGNTIYF. CDR3 coding DNA: TGTGCCAGCAGCGCTACTTACAGGGTAGATTACTCTGGAAACACCATATATTTT. The rearrangement links TRBV9 to TRBJ1-3, with D maybe TRBD1 (6 bases). The V gene's germline CDR1 is SGDLS and CDR2 YYNGEE. The CDR3 runs to 18 residues. V gave up 3 bases and J gave up 0 bases, with 19 bases separating them.

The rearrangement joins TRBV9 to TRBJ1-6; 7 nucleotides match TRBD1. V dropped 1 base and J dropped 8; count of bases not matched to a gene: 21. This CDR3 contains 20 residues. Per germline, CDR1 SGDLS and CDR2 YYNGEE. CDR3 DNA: TGTGCCAGCAGCGTATTTTTAATAGGAAGGGGGCGCCCGGTGGATTCACCCCTCCACTTT. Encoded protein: CASSVFLIGRGRPVDSPLHF.

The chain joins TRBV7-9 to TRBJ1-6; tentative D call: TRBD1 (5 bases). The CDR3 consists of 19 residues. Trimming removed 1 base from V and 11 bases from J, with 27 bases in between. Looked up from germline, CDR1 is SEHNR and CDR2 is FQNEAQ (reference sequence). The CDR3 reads CASSLGRVQGRFLAPPLHF. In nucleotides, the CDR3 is TGTGCCAGCAGCTTAGGAAGAGTGCAGGGAAGATTTTTAGCCCCACCCCTCCACTTT.

CDR3 in DNA: TGTGCCAGCAGTTTAGGGCCATGGCTCGACAATGAGCAGTTCTTC. It codes for CASSLGPWLDNEQFF. This rearrangement joins TRBV27 to TRBJ2-1; the D is unclear. In germline, CDR1 is MNHEY, CDR2 SMNVEV (reference sequence). The CDR3 has 15 amino acids. Trimming shortened V by 2 bases and J by 5 bases, and 13 bases separated the two germline ends.

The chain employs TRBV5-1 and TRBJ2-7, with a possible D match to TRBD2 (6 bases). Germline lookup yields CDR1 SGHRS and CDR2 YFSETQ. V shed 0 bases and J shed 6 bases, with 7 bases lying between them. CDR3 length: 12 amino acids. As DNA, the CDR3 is TGCGCCAGCAGCTTGGGAGCGGGCGAGCAGTACTTC. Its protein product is CASSLGAGEQYF.

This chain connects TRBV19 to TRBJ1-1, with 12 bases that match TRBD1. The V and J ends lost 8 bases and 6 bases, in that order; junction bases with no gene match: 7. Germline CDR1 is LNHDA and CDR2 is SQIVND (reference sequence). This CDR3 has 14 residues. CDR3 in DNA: TGTGCCAGTTCTCCGGGACAGGGGGCATCTGAAGCTTTCTTT. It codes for CASSPGQGASEAFF.

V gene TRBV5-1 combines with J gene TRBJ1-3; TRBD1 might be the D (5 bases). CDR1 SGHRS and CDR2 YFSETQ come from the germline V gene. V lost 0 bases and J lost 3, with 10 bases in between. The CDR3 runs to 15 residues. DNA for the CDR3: TGCGCCAGCAGCTTGGATCCAGGGAATGGAAACACCATATATTTT. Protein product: CASSLDPGNGNTIYF.

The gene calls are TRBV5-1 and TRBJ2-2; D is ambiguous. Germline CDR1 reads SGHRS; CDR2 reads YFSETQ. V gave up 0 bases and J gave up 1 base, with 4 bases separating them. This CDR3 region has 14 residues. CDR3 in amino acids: CASSLAGNTGELFF. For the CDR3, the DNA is TGCGCCAGCAGCTTGGCGGGGAACACCGGGGAGCTGTTTTTT.

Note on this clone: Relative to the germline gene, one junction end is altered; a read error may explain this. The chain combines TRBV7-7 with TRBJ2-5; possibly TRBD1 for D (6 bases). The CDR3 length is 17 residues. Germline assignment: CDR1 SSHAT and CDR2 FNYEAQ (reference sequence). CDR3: CASSLGLRAQGQETQYF. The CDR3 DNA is TGTGCTAGCAGCTTAGGTTTGAGGGCCCAGGGGCAAGAGACCCAGTACTTC.

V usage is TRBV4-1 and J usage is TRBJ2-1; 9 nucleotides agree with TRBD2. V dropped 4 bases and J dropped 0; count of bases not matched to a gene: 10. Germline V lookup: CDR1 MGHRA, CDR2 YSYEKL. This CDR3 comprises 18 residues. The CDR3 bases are TGCGCCAGCAGCCCTTTCCCTTTAGCGGGAGACTCCTACAATGAGCAGTTCTTC. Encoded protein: CASSPFPLAGDSYNEQFF.

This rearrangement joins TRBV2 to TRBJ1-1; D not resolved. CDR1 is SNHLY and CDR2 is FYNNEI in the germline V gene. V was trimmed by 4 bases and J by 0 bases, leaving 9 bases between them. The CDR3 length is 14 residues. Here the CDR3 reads CASSVNGLNTEAFF. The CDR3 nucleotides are TGTGCCAGCAGTGTAAACGGTCTGAACACTGAAGCTTTCTTT.

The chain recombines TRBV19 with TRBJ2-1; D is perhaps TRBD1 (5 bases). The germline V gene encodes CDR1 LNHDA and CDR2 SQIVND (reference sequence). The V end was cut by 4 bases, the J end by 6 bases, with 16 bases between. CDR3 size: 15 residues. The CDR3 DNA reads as TGTGCCAGTAGTAGTCAGCCGCAGCAGGGCAATGAGCAGTTCTTC. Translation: CASSSQPQQGNEQFF.

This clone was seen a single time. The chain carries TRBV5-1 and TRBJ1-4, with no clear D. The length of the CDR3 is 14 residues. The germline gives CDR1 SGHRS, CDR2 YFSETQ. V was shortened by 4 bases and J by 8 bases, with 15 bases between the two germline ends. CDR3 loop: CASSLLGGSEKLFF. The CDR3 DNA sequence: TGCGCCAGCAGCCTATTAGGAGGGTCAGAAAAACTGTTTTTT.

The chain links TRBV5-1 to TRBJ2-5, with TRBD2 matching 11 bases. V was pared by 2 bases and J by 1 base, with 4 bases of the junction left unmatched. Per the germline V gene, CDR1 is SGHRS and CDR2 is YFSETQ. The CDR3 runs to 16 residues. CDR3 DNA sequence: TGCGCCAGCAGCTTAGGTAGCGGGGGGGCCCAAGAGACCCAGTACTTC. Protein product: CASSLGSGGAQETQYF.

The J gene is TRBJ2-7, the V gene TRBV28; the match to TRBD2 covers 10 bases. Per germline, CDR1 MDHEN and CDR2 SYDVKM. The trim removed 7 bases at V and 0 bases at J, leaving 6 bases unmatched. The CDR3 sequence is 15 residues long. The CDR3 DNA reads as TGTGCCAGCACCGAATCTAGCGGGGGCTCCTACGAGCAGTACTTC. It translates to CASTESSGGSYEQYF. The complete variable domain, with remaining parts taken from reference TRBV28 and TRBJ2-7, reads DVKVTQSSRYLVKRTGEKVFLECVQDMDHENMFWYRQDPGLGLRLIYFSYDVKMKEKGDIPEGYSVSREKKERFSLILESASTNQTSMYLCASTESSGGSYEQYFGPGTRLTVT.